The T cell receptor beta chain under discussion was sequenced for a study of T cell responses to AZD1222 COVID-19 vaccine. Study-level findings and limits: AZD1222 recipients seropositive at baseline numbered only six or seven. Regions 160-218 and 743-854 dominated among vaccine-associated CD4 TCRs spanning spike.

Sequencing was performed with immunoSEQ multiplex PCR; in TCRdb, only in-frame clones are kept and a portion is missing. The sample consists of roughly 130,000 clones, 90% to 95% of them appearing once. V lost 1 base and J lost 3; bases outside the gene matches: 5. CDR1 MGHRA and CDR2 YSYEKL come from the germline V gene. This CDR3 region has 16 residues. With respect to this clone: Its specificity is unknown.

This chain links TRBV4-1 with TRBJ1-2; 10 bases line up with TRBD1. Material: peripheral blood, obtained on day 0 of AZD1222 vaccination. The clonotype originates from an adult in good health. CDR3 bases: TGCGCCAGCAGCCAAGTGGTCGGACAGGGGGACTATGGCTACACCTTC. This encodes CASSQVVGQGDYGYTF.